This entry features one T cell receptor (beta chain) sequence. Its matching antigen is unknown. The germline gives CDR1 SGHAT, CDR2 FQNNGV. V was pared by 0 bases and J by 4 bases, with 16 bases between. CDR3 length equals 16 residues. This sample is drawn from a study of cytomegalovirus exposure and HLA in healthy donors. Background on the study: Early release data held about 85 million unique TCRs from HLA-typed donors. Notes on the study in general: Only CMV serostatus was available as immune exposure information.

PCR involved 60 Vbeta and 13 Jbeta primers. Assay used: immunoSEQ multiplex PCR; TCRdb lists only in-frame clones, some missing. The sample lists more than 95,000 clones, about three quarters occurring once. The V gene is TRBV11-2, the J gene TRBJ2-7, with D perhaps matching TRBD2 (7 bases). This receptor was obtained from a man between 60 and 75 years old in good health and CMV-seropositive. The specimen sequenced was PBMCs. This CDR3 reads CASSLDRGGVQYEQYF. The DNA of the CDR3 is TGTGCCAGCAGCTTAGATCGAGGGGGGGTCCAATACGAGCAGTACTTC.